This T cell receptor (beta chain) was sequenced in a study of blood T cell repertoires in COVID-19. Study background: Donors in the United States, Italy and Spain gave samples during acute or convalescent COVID-19.

Original processing notes: By means of reference gene primer amplification, nucleated cell counts were estimated. Assay used: immunoSEQ multiplex PCR; TCRdb lists only in-frame clones, some missing. V, J and clone size are taken as reported in that table, and D and trimming were inferred from the DNA itself. Of 250,000 or so clones in the sample, around 88% were seen once. Germline-derived CDR1 and CDR2 are MDHEN and SYDVKM. The CDR3 comprises 14 residues, both ends counted. Concerning this clone: In this CDR3 the conserved last residue, phenylalanine or tryptophan, is missing, so a read error is likely. No DNA is shown, since the ends of the CDR3 on it are uncertain; the CDR3 is the one TCRdb lists.

Adults between roughly 18 and 89 years of age took part from 24 US areas. Which cohort a participant joined came from the clinical history participants gave. Material: PBMCs or T cells enriched from blood (not recorded which). V is TRBV28 and J is TRBJ2-7; the table's D gene call, TRBD2, was not cross checked with the DNA. The TCR comes from a woman aged 45-59 years who had recovered from COVID-19. The CDR3 loop reads CASSGPSGRAPDRL.